The clone carrying this T cell receptor (beta chain) occurred many times. What it recognizes is unknown. This sample was taken from a study of regulatory T cells in long-lasting Graves disease. TCR beta libraries were built with iRepertoire HTBI primers and Arm-PCR of CDR3 regions. TCRdb reanalysed the multiplex PCR reads using MiXCR and keeps one entry per CDR3 protein. The profile shows roughly 400,000 distinct CDR3 sequences, under 25% of them singletons. Sample time point: persistent/refractory GD, antithyroid drugs over 5 years with positive TRAb. Following extraction of RNA from PBMCs, that RNA was used to make the TCR library. The study, taken as a whole, reports: Among samples with persistent disease, TRBV28, TRBJ1-2 and TRBJ2-5 were favored.

J lost 2 bases, V lost 5 bases, and 4 bases had no gene match. This CDR3 contains 15 residues. Germline V CDR1 and CDR2: SNHLY, FYNNEI. The receptor was isolated from a female donor with Graves disease. The sample consisted of peripheral blood mononuclear cells (PBMCs), taken when the disease was refractory, from a patient treated with antithyroid drugs. This chain joins TRBV2 and TRBJ2-7, with 12 bases lining up with TRBD2. The CDR3 DNA follows: TGTGCCAGCAGTTGGACTAGCGGGACCACCTACGAGCAGTACTTC. This codes for CASSWTSGTTYEQYF.